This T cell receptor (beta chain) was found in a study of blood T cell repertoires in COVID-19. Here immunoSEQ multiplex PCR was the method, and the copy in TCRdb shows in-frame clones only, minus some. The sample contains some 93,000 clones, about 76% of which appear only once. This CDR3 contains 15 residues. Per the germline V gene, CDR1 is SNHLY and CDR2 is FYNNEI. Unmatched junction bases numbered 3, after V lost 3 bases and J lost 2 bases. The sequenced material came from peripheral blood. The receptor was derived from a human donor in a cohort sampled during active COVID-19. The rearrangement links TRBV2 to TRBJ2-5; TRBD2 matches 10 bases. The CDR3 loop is CASSDVAGGQETQYF. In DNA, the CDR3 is TGTGCCAGCAGTGATGTAGCGGGAGGACAAGAGACCCAGTACTTC.